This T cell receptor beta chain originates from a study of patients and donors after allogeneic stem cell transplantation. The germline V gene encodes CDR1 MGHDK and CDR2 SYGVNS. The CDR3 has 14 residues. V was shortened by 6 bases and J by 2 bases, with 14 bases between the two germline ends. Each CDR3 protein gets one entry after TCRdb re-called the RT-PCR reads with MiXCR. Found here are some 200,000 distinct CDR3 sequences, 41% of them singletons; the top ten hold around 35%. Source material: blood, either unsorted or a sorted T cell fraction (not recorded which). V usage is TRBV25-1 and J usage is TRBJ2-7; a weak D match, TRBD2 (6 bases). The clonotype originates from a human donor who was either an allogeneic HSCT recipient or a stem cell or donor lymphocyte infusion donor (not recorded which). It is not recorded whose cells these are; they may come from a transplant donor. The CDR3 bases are TGTGCCAGCAGCTTAAAGTCTAGCGCCTACGAGCAGTACTTC. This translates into CASSLKSSAYEQYF.